This T cell receptor (beta chain) was recorded in a study of cytomegalovirus exposure and HLA in healthy donors. Study-level findings and limits: With later analysis, a missense DCLRE1C variant became linked to TCR beta V- and J-gene trimming. A later analysis reported that several of the most significant clusters appeared to be linked to common viral pathogens, among them Epstein-Barr virus. Using a false discovery rate of 0.05, a later analysis showed that approximately 17,000 TCR beta sequences were associated with HLA alleles. According to a later analysis, most TCR beta chains associated with CMV appeared HLA-restricted.

Primers: 60 Vbeta forward and 13 Jbeta reverse. Using immunoSEQ multiplex PCR, the repertoire was profiled, and TCRdb retains in-frame clones only, with some absent. The sample has about 140,000 clones; approximately 91% are singletons. In the case of this clone: Its antigen is unidentified.

Trimming cost V 5 bases and J 7 bases, with 11 bases left between them. The germline V gene encodes CDR1 SGHTA and CDR2 FQGNSA. The CDR3 totals 12 residues. The TCR comes from a middle-aged woman in good health and CMV-seronegative. The sequenced sample consisted of PBMCs. This chain joins TRBV7-2 and TRBJ1-2; no reliable D call. DNA of the CDR3: TGTGCCAGCAGCCGAGCCCGGAGTGGCTACACCTTC. Protein product: CASSRARSGYTF.